This T cell receptor beta chain came from a study of T cell changes during pregnancy in multiple sclerosis. The CDR3 runs to 15 residues. Germline V CDR1 and CDR2: SGHNT, YENEEA. V shed 5 bases and J shed 4 bases, with 17 bases lying between them. Sequencing was performed with immunoSEQ multiplex PCR; in TCRdb, only in-frame clones are kept and a portion is missing. The data show 69,000 or so clones, with about 91% seen just once and 0.29% held by the top ten. This chain connects TRBV11-3 to TRBJ2-5; D remains ambiguous. This TCR was sampled from a female donor in good health, enrolled as a control in a pregnancy study. The sequencing used CD4+ T cells from peripheral blood mononuclear cells, collected in the third trimester of pregnancy. CDR3 region: CASSRPLLAGETQYF. CDR3 DNA: TGTGCCAGCAGCCGACCTCTTTTAGCCGGAGAGACCCAGTACTTC.